Below, one TCR beta chain is given with its context. Every sample yielded at least 6.5 million isolated PBMCs. The CDR3 length is 11 residues. In germline, CDR1 is SQVTM, CDR2 ANQGSEA. A sample-barcoded 5' primer and a J-beta primer mix were used in a second PCR of roughly 6 to 11 cycles. One entry per CDR3 protein, called by TCRdb with MiXCR from the 5' RACE reads. The table has over 1,200,000 distinct CDR3 sequences, 59% seen once. This sample stems from a study of blood T cells in healthy people across ages. The TCR comes from a man younger than 35 in good health. The chain is built from TRBV29-1 and TRBJ2-4; a possible D gene is TRBD1 (5 bases). The J call may be mistaken, given a closer DNA end match to TRBJ2-7. Input material: blood. This CDR3 reads CSAMGPREQYF. The CDR3 coding sequence is TGCAGCGCCATGGGGCCCCGCGAGCAGTACTTC.